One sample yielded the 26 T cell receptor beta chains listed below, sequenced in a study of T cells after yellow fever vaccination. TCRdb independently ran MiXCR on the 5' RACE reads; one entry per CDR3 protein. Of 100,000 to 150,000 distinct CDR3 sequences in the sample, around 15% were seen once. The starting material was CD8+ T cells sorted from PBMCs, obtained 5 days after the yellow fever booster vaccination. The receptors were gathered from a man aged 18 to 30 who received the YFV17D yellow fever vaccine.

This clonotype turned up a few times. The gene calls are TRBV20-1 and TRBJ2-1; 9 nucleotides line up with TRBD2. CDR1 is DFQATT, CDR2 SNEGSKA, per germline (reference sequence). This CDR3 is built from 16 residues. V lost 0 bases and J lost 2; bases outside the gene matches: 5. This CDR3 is CSARDPSGATYNEQFF. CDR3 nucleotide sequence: TGCAGTGCTAGAGATCCTAGCGGGGCCACCTACAATGAGCAGTTCTTC.

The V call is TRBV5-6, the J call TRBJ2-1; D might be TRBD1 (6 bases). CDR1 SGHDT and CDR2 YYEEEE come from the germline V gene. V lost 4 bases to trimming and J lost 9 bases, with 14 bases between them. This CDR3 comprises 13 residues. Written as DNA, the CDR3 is TGTGCCAGCAGCCCGGTACAGGGAACTGAGCAGTTCTTC. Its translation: CASSPVQGTEQFF.

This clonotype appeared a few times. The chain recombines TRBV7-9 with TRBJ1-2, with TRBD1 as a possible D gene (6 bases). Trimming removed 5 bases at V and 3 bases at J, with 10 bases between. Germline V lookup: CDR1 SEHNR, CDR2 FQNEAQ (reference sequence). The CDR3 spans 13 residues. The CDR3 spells CASSPRQDYGYTF. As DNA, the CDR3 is TGTGCCAGCAGCCCCCGACAGGACTATGGCTACACCTTC.

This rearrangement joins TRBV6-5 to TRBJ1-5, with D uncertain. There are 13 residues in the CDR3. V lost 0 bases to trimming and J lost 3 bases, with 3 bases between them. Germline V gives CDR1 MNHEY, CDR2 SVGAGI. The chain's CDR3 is CASSYSSNQPQHF. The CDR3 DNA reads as TGTGCCAGCAGTTACTCGTCCAATCAGCCCCAGCATTTT.

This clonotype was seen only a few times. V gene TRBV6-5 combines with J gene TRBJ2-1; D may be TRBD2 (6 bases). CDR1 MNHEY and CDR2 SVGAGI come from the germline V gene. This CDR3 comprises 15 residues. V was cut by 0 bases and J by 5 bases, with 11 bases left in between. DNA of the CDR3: TGTGCCAGCAGTTACTCGAGGGGACTCCACAATGAGCAGTTCTTC. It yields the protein CASSYSRGLHNEQFF.

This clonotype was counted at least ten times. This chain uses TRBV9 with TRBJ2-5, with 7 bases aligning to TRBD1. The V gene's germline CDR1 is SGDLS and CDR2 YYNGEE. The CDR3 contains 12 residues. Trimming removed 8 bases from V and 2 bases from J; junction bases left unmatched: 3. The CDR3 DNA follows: TGTGCCAGTCAGGGGGATCAAGAGACCCAGTACTTC. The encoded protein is CASQGDQETQYF. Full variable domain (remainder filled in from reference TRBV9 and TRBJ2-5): DSGVTQTPKHLITATGQRVTLRCSPRSGDLSVYWYQQSLDQGLQFLIQYYNGEERAKGNILERFSAQQFPDLHSELNLSSLELGDSALYFCASQGDQETQYFGPGTRLLVL.

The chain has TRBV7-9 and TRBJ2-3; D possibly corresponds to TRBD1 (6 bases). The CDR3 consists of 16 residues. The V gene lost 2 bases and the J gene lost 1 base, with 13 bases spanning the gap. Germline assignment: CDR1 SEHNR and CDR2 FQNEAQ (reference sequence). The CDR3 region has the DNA TGTGCCAGCAGCTTAAACAGGGAGTTGGGCACAGATACGCAGTATTTT. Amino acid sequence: CASSLNRELGTDTQYF.

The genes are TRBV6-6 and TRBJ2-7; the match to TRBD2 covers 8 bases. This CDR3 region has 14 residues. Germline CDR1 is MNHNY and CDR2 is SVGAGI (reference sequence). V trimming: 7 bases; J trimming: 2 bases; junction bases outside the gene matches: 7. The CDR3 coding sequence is TGTGCCAGCACCTCGGGGGGGGGAGCCTACGAGCAGTACTTC. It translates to CASTSGGGAYEQYF.

CDR3 sequence: CASSSFRGSEQYF. The CDR3 DNA reads as TGTGCCAGCAGTTCTTTCAGGGGGTCCGAGCAGTACTTC. The V call is TRBV6-5, the J call TRBJ2-7; TRBD1 agrees at 7 bases. V lost 4 bases, J lost 6 bases, and 6 bases stayed unmatched. The germline CDR1 and CDR2 sequences are MNHEY and SVGAGI. The CDR3 covers 13 residues.

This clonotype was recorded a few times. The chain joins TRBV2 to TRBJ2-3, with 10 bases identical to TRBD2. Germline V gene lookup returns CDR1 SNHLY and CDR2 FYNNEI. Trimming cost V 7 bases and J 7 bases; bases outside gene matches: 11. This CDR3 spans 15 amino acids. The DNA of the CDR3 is TGTGCCAGCAATCCGGGACTAGCGATTCTCTATACGCAGTATTTT. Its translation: CASNPGLAILYTQYF.

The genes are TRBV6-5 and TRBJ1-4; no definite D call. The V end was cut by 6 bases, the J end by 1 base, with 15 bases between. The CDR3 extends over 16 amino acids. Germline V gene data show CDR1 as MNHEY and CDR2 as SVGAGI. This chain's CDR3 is CASSPGLWRTNEKLFF. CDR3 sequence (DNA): TGTGCCAGCAGCCCGGGGTTGTGGAGAACTAATGAAAAACTGTTTTTT.

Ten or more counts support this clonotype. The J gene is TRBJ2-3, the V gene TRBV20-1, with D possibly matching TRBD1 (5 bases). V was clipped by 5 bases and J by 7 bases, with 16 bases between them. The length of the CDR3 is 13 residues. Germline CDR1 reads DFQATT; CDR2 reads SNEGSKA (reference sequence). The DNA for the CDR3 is TGCAGTGCTGGAACCCAGGGTGTTAATACGCAGTATTTT. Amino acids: CSAGTQGVNTQYF.

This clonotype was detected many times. As DNA, the CDR3 is TGCGCCAGCAGCCCCTTTGGGGCAGATGAAGCTTTCTTT. Protein product: CASSPFGADEAFF. The rearrangement joins TRBV4-1 to TRBJ1-1; D perhaps matches TRBD1 (5 bases). The length of the CDR3 is 13 residues. Germline V gives CDR1 MGHRA, CDR2 YSYEKL. V lost 4 bases and J lost 7, with 13 bases in between.

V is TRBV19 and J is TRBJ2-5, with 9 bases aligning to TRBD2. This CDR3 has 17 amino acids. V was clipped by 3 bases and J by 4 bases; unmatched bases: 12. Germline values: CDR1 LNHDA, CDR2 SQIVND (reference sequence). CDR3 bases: TGTGCCAGTAGTATCGGTAGCGGGGGCCAACGAGGAGAGACCCAGTACTTC. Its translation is CASSIGSGGQRGETQYF. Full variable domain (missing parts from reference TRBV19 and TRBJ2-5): DGGITQSPKYLFRKEGQNVTLSCEQNLNHDAMYWYRQDPGQGLRLIYYSQIVNDFQKGDIAEGYSVSREKKESFPLTVTSAQKNPTAFYLCASSIGSGGQRGETQYFGPGTRLLVL.

CDR3 sequence reads: CASSLDLGSNQPQHF. CDR3 nucleotides: TGTGCCAGCAGCTTAGATCTGGGGAGCAATCAGCCCCAGCATTTT. The chain uses TRBV11-2 and TRBJ1-5; no reliable D call. V shed 0 bases and J shed 1 base, with 7 bases lying between them. CDR3 size: 15 residues. The germline gives CDR1 SGHAT, CDR2 FQNNGV.

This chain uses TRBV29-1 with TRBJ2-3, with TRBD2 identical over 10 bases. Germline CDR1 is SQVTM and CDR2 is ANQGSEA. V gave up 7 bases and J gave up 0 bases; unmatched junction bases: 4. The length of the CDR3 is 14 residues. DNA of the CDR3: TGCAGCGGTCAGCGGGGGGGAAGCACAGATACGCAGTATTTT. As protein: CSGQRGGSTDTQYF.

The CDR3 bases are TGTGCCAGCAGCGCAGGGGGCGCAGGGCAGTACTTC. This sequence encodes CASSAGGAGQYF. V gene TRBV5-4 combines with J gene TRBJ2-7, with 8 bases that match TRBD1. Germline CDR1 SGHNT, CDR2 YYREEE (reference sequence). The CDR3 is 12 amino acids. The ends lost 4 bases at V and 9 bases at J; junction bases unmatched: 6.

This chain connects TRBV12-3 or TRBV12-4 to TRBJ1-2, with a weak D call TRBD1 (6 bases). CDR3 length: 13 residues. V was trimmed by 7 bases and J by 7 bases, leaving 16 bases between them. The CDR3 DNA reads TGTGCCAGCAACTCTGGGGGGACAAGTGGCTACACCTTC. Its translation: CASNSGGTSGYTF.

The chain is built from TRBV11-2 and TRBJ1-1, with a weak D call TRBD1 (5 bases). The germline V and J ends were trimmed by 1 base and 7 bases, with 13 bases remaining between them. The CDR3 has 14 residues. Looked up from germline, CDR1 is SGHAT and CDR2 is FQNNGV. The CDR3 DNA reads TGTGCCAGCAGCTTAGGTCCGGAGCAGGGTGAAGCTTTCTTT. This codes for CASSLGPEQGEAFF.

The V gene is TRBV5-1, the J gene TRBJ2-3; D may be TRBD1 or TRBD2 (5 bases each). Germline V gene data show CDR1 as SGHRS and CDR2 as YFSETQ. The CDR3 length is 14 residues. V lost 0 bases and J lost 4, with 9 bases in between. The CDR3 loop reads CASSLGDEADTQYF. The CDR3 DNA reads TGCGCCAGCAGCTTGGGGGACGAAGCAGATACGCAGTATTTT.

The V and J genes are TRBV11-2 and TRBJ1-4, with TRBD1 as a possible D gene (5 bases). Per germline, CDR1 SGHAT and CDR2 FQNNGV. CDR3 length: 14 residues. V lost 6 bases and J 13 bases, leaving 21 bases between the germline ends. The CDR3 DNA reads TGTGCCAGCAGTCTTGAAGGAGGGACGCCGGGACTGTTTTTT. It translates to CASSLEGGTPGLFF.

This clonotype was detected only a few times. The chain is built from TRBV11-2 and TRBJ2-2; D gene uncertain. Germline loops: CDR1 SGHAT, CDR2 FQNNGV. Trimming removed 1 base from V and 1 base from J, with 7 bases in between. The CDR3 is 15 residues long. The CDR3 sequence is CASSLGGVNTGELFF. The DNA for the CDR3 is TGTGCCAGCAGCTTAGGTGGAGTGAACACCGGGGAGCTGTTTTTT. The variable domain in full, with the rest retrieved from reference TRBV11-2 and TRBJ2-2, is EAGVAQSPRYKIIEKRQSVAFWCNPISGHATLYWYQQILGQGPKLLIQFQNNGVVDDSQLPKDRFSAERLKGVDSTLKIQPAKLEDSAVYLCASSLGGVNTGELFFGEGSRLTVL.

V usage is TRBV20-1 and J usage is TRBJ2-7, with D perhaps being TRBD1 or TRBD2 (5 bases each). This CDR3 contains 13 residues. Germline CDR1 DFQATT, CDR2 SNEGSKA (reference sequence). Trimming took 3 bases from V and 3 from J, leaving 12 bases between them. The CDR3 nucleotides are TGCAGTGCTAGGATCAAGGGGAGCTACGAGCAGTACTTC. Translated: CSARIKGSYEQYF.

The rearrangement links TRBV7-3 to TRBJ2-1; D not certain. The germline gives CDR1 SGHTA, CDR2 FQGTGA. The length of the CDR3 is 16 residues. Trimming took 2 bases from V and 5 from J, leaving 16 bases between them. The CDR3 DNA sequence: TGTGCCAGCAGCTTATTCGGCCCCTCCGGACACAATGAGCAGTTCTTC. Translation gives CASSLFGPSGHNEQFF.

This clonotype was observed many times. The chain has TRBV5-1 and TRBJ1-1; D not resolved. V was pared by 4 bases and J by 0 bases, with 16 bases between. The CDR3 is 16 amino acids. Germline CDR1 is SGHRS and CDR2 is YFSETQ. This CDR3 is CASSDGRATLNTEAFF. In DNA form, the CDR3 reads TGCGCCAGCAGCGATGGGCGGGCTACCCTGAACACTGAAGCTTTCTTT.

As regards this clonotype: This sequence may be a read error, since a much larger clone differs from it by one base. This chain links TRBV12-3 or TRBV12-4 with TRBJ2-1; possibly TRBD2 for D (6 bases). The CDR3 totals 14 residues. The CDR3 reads CACSLGGENNEQFF. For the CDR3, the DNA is TGTGCCTGCAGTTTAGGAGGGGAGAACAATGAGCAGTTCTTC.